The 11 T cell receptor beta chains presented below share a single source sample, sequenced in a study of human T cells and chemical hapten exposure. Time point noted: patch test 1, 2 weeks after DPC sensitization. Indicated treatment: therapeutic diphenylcyclopropenone sensitization with weekly scalp DPC. TCRdb analysed the RACE reads with MiXCR anew, one entry per CDR3 protein. The sample consists of some 180,000 distinct CDR3 sequences, 20% to 25% of them appearing once. Sequencing was performed on whole blood, taken in connection with sensitization to the hapten diphenylcyclopropenone (DPC). These receptors all come from a woman between 50 and 59 years old with alopecia areata. Some clones in this sample may be carry-over from other donors' samples.

This clonotype has a handful of counts. The J gene is TRBJ2-7, the V gene TRBV20-1, with TRBD2 matching 8 bases. V was clipped by 6 bases and J by 5 bases; unmatched bases: 15. Germline values: CDR1 DFQATT, CDR2 SNEGSKA (reference sequence). CDR3 length equals 15 residues. CDR3 residues: CSAFKTGTRGDEQYF. The CDR3 DNA reads as TGCAGTGCGTTTAAAACCGGGACTAGAGGCGACGAGCAGTACTTC.

The rearrangement joins TRBV5-4 to TRBJ2-1; 7 nucleotides agree with TRBD2. The CDR3 has 19 residues. V was clipped by 0 bases and J by 7 bases; unmatched bases: 19. Germline-derived CDR1 and CDR2 are SGHNT and YYREEE (reference sequence). The CDR3 DNA sequence: TGTGCCAGCAGCTTGGCCAATTCGAGGATGGCGGGAGTAGCAAATGAGCAGTTCTTC. It codes for CASSLANSRMAGVANEQFF.

This chain uses TRBV20-1 with TRBJ2-7, with a possible D match to TRBD2 (6 bases). Germline values: CDR1 DFQATT, CDR2 SNEGSKA (reference sequence). This CDR3 is built from 13 residues. Trimming stripped 5 bases from V and 3 bases from J, with 14 bases between. As DNA, the CDR3 is TGCAGTGCTCTGAGCGGGCAGCACTACGAGCAGTACTTC. Protein: CSALSGQHYEQYF.

This clonotype was seen many times. The chain uses TRBV20-1 and TRBJ2-1; 11 nucleotides agree with TRBD2. The CDR3 totals 14 residues. V was pared by 4 bases and J by 6 bases, with 5 bases of the junction left unmatched. Germline V gene lookup returns CDR1 DFQATT and CDR2 SNEGSKA (reference sequence). CDR3: CSAKLAGGRNEQFF. DNA of the CDR3: TGCAGTGCTAAGCTAGCGGGAGGTCGCAATGAGCAGTTCTTC.

The V gene is TRBV15, the J gene TRBJ2-2; 9 nucleotides agree with TRBD2. Trimming took 1 base from V and 4 from J; bases not matched to a gene: 4. CDR3 size: 16 residues. CDR1 and CDR2 from the germline V gene are LNHNV and YYDKDF (reference sequence). DNA for the CDR3: TGTGCCACCAGCAGAGGGGCTAGCGGGACCACCGGGGAGCTGTTTTTT. This translates into CATSRGASGTTGELFF.

CDR3 bases: TGTGCCAGCAGACCGGCCGGGAGAGGAGGAGAGACCCAGTACTTC. Translated: CASRPAGRGGETQYF. The chain is built from TRBV12-3 or TRBV12-4 and TRBJ2-5; tentatively, D is TRBD2 (6 bases). V dropped 6 bases and J dropped 4 bases, with 18 bases sitting between them. The CDR3 runs to 15 residues.

V usage is TRBV6-1 and J usage is TRBJ1-3; the D is unclear. Germline loops: CDR1 MNHNS, CDR2 SASEGT. The CDR3 extends over 15 amino acids. V dropped 6 bases and J dropped 0 bases, with 12 bases sitting between them. The CDR3 DNA follows: TGTGCCAGCAGCGTGACGGAGACCTCTGGAAACACCATATATTTT. It codes for CASSVTETSGNTIYF.

The gene calls are TRBV10-3 and TRBJ2-1, with 8 positions matching TRBD2. There are 17 residues in the CDR3. The trim removed 3 bases at V and 3 bases at J, leaving 10 bases unmatched. Per germline, CDR1 ENHRY and CDR2 SYGVKD. CDR3: CAISDGSGTGNYNEQFF. Here the CDR3 DNA reads TGTGCCATCAGTGATGGTAGCGGGACCGGAAACTACAATGAGCAGTTCTTC.

This clonotype has more than one count but fewer than ten. The genes are TRBV20-1 and TRBJ1-1; D unclear. The V end lost 0 bases, the J end lost 0 bases, and 8 bases lay between the germline ends. Germline CDR1 reads DFQATT; CDR2 reads SNEGSKA (reference sequence). The length of the CDR3 is 14 residues. In DNA form, the CDR3 reads TGCAGTGCTAGAGAGCAGGTCTTGAACACTGAAGCTTTCTTT. Protein sequence: CSAREQVLNTEAFF.

This clonotype was detected a few times. The CDR3 is CASNRDSVSGANVLTF. CDR3 DNA sequence: TGTGCCAGCAATAGGGACAGCGTCTCTGGGGCCAACGTCCTGACTTTC. The V and J genes are TRBV2 and TRBJ2-6; 7 positions match TRBD1. The germline gives CDR1 SNHLY, CDR2 FYNNEI. The CDR3 has 16 residues. V shed 7 bases and J 0 bases; nucleotides not matched to a gene: 6.

V is TRBV9 and J is TRBJ2-1, with a tentative D call TRBD1 (5 bases). The CDR3 consists of 16 residues. Between the trimmed V and J ends, which lost 0 bases and 5 bases, there was a span of 15 bases. The germline gives CDR1 SGDLS, CDR2 YYNGEE. The CDR3 loop is CASSVEPARGHNEQFF. The CDR3 coding sequence is TGTGCCAGCAGCGTAGAACCTGCAAGGGGCCACAATGAGCAGTTCTTC.